Below, 3 T cell receptor beta chains from the same sample are listed, as sequenced in a study of CD8 T cells in ankylosing spondylitis. Whole-study results and caveats: Eight highly homologous variants formed a TCR beta motif that appeared characteristic of ankylosing spondylitis blood.

TCRdb called the 5' RACE reads again in MiXCR, with one record for every CDR3 protein. The sample lists more than 250,000 distinct CDR3 sequences; around 8% were seen once. Their specific antigens are unknown. Sequencing used blood, either unsorted or a sorted T cell fraction (not recorded which). These receptors were taken from a male donor with ankylosing spondylitis.

In its sample, this clonotype was seen a few times. This chain links TRBV20-1 with TRBJ2-6; D is perhaps TRBD2 (6 bases). CDR1 DFQATT and CDR2 SNEGSKA come from the germline V gene (reference sequence). V gave up 4 bases and J gave up 4 bases, with 23 bases separating them. The CDR3 runs 18 residues. CDR3 nucleotide sequence: TGCAGTGCTATTATAAACCCCGGGGGATCCAAGGGGGCCAACGTCCTGACTTTC. It yields the protein CSAIINPGGSKGANVLTF.

At least ten counts were recorded for this clonotype. The chain uses TRBV14 and TRBJ2-1; TRBD2 matches at 13 bases. The length of the CDR3 is 15 residues. Per the germline V gene, CDR1 is SGHDN and CDR2 is FVKESK. Losses at the gene ends were 4 bases for V and 5 bases for J; bases not matched to a gene: 2. The CDR3 DNA is TGTGCCAGCAGCCGGGGACTAGCGGGGAACAATGAGCAGTTCTTC. It specifies CASSRGLAGNNEQFF. Combining the CDR3 with reference TRBV14 and TRBJ2-1 gives the whole variable domain EAGVTQFPSHSVIEKGQTVTLRCDPISGHDNLYWYRRVMGKEIKFLLHFVKESKQDESGMPNNRFLAERTGGTYSTLKVQPAELEDSGVYFCASSRGLAGNNEQFFGPGTRLTVL.

This clonotype was detected only a few times. The chain is built from TRBV29-1 and TRBJ2-7, with a tentative D call TRBD1 (6 bases). CDR1 and CDR2 (germline): SQVTM, ANQGSEA. Trimming cost V 6 bases and J 2 bases, with 17 bases left between them. CDR3 length equals 14 residues. CDR3 nucleotide sequence: TGCAGCGTGGCCCACAGGGACCCACCCTACGAGCAGTACTTC. Protein product: CSVAHRDPPYEQYF.